This TCR beta chain derives from a study of tumor and adjacent non-tumor tissue in lung cancer. Study results and limitations: Normal lung showed higher cumulative top 100 clone frequency than tumor. Compared with tumor, normal lung showed significantly lower TCR diversity.

The germline V gene has CDR1 MNHEY and CDR2 SVGAGI. The CDR3 runs 13 residues. The template was RNA from unsorted bulk tissue. More than 3 cm separated this lung sample from the edge of the tumor. On this clonotype: What it recognizes is unknown. The germline gene is not matched at one end of the junction; a read error may be the cause.

TCRbeta libraries were built with three rounds of nested PCR, modified from ARM-PCR. TCRdb passed the multiplex PCR reads through MiXCR, listing each CDR3 protein once. The sample gives fewer than 100,000 distinct CDR3 sequences, about four fifths of which show up once; roughly half is in the top ten. The TCR comes from a man between 60 and 75 years old with non-small cell lung cancer. Specimen: distant non-tumor lung tissue. The chain links TRBV6-5 to TRBJ1-2; no reliable D call. The CDR3 region has the DNA TGTACCAGCAGTTACTCTGGCTTATATGGCTACACGTTC. Encoded protein: CTSSYSGLYGYTF.